The 14 T cell receptor beta chains reported below all come from one sample, sequenced in a study of cytomegalovirus exposure and HLA in healthy donors. Clones were sequenced by immunoSEQ multiplex PCR, and TCRdb holds only the in-frame ones, with some missing. The repertoire has fewer than 200,000 clones, approximately 86% of them found once; the top ten carry approximately 2.4%. Sequencing was done on a sample of PBMCs. All receptors come from a woman younger than 30 in good health and CMV-seronegative.

V is TRBV6-5 and J is TRBJ1-5; D unclear. The V gene's germline CDR1 is MNHEY and CDR2 SVGAGI. V was shortened by 4 bases and J by 9 bases, with 13 bases between the two germline ends. This CDR3 comprises 13 residues. The CDR3 region has the DNA TGTGCCAGCAGTTTAGGACTCTTGTGGCCCCAGCATTTT. Amino acid sequence: CASSLGLLWPQHF.

This clone was seen just once. The J gene is TRBJ2-7, the V gene TRBV27; maybe TRBD2 (6 bases). V lost 1 base, J lost 4 bases, and 11 bases lay in between. CDR3 length: 14 amino acids. Germline values: CDR1 MNHEY, CDR2 SMNVEV (reference sequence). The CDR3 protein is CASSLLAGRYEQYF. The DNA for the CDR3 is TGTGCCAGCAGTTTATTGGCGGGACGGTACGAGCAGTACTTC.

This chain links TRBV7-3 with TRBJ2-7; D is possibly TRBD1 (5 bases). V dropped 2 bases and J dropped 3 bases, with 14 bases sitting between them. CDR1 and CDR2 from the germline V gene are SGHTA and FQGTGA. The CDR3 is made up of 15 amino acids. The CDR3 nucleotides are TGTGCCAGCAGCTTAGACAGCTCGGGCAGCTACGAGCAGTACTTC. This sequence encodes CASSLDSSGSYEQYF.

There are many counts of this clone. This chain connects TRBV19 to TRBJ1-6; 7 positions match TRBD1. The V and J ends lost 6 bases and 5 bases, in that order; junction bases with no gene match: 7. CDR3 length: 15 amino acids. The germline V gene has CDR1 LNHDA and CDR2 SQIVND (reference sequence). CDR3 DNA: TGTGCCAGTAGGATGCTGGGACAGAATAATTCACCCCTCCACTTT. Its protein product is CASRMLGQNNSPLHF.

The CDR3 DNA reads as TGTGCCAGCAGCGTAGGACTCACAGATACGCAGTATTTT. It codes for CASSVGLTDTQYF. This rearrangement joins TRBV9 to TRBJ2-3; D gene uncertain. Germline V gene data show CDR1 as SGDLS and CDR2 as YYNGEE. The CDR3 totals 13 residues. The V and J ends lost 0 bases and 2 bases respectively, with 4 bases between them.

The rearrangement joins TRBV29-1 to TRBJ1-1; D is uncertain. CDR3 length equals 12 residues. CDR1 and CDR2 from the germline V gene are SQVTM and ANQGSEA. The ends were cut back, 7 bases at V and 3 bases at J, with 12 bases in the middle. CDR3 coding DNA: TGCAGCGGACGACGGGAATACACTGAAGCTTTCTTT. This gives the protein CSGRREYTEAFF.

Only one count was recorded for this clone. V is TRBV7-2 and J is TRBJ2-1; 15 positions agree with TRBD2. J lost 10 bases, V lost 4 bases, and 14 bases had no gene match. CDR3 length equals 18 residues. Germline V gives CDR1 SGHTA, CDR2 FQGNSA. The CDR3 DNA sequence: TGTGCCAGCAGCTCGCCGGGACTAGCGGGAGGCAGAATGAGGGAGCAGTTCTTC. Its protein is CASSSPGLAGGRMREQFF.

The chain is built from TRBV11-1 and TRBJ2-7; 10 bases match TRBD1. V was pared by 5 bases and J by 4 bases, with 8 bases of the junction left unmatched. Germline CDR1 SGHAT, CDR2 FQDESV (reference sequence). This CDR3 is 15 amino acids long. This chain's CDR3 is CASSNRDRGMYEQYF. CDR3 sequence (DNA): TGTGCCAGCAGCAACCGGGACAGGGGAATGTACGAGCAGTACTTC. Complete variable domain (other parts from reference TRBV11-1 and TRBJ2-7): EAEVAQSPRYKITEKSQAVAFWCDPISGHATLYWYRQILGQGPELLVQFQDESVVDDSQLPKDRFSAERLKGVDSTLKIQPAELGDSAMYLCASSNRDRGMYEQYFGPGTRLTVT.

The V gene is TRBV6-5, the J gene TRBJ2-1; TRBD1 agrees at 8 bases. CDR1 and CDR2 from the germline V gene are MNHEY and SVGAGI. The CDR3 is 14 residues long. Unmatched junction bases numbered 1, after V lost 6 bases and J lost 0 bases. CDR3 nucleotide sequence: TGTGCCAGCAGCGACAGGGGCTCCTACAATGAGCAGTTCTTC. Its translation is CASSDRGSYNEQFF.

The V and J genes are TRBV18 and TRBJ1-5; D not resolved. Trimming shortened V by 2 bases and J by 3 bases, and 17 bases separated the two germline ends. Germline CDR1 reads KGHSH; CDR2 reads LQKENI. CDR3 size: 17 residues. CDR3 in DNA: TGTGCCAGCTCACCATATAGGCCCGACACGATCAATCAGCCCCAGCATTTT. Translation gives CASSPYRPDTINQPQHF.

This clone was seen once. CDR3 in amino acids: CASSVGTGPNYEQYF. The CDR3 DNA follows: TGTGCCAGCAGTGTCGGGACAGGGCCAAACTACGAGCAGTACTTC. This chain links TRBV2 with TRBJ2-7; 9 positions match TRBD1. CDR1 is SNHLY, CDR2 FYNNEI, per germline. CDR3 length: 15 amino acids. With 4 bases clipped from V and 3 bases from J, the junction kept 7 bases outside the gene matches.

This chain joins TRBV7-2 and TRBJ1-1; tentative D call: TRBD1 (6 bases). Germline CDR1 SGHTA, CDR2 FQGNSA. The CDR3 totals 14 residues. Trimming cost V 4 bases and J 7 bases, with 16 bases left between them. The CDR3 DNA follows: TGTGCCAGCAGCTCCCAACCCGGACAGAGTGAAGCTTTCTTT. As protein: CASSSQPGQSEAFF. The whole variable domain, filled in from reference TRBV7-2 and TRBJ1-1, reads GAGVSQSPSNKVTEKGKDVELRCDPISGHTALYWYRQSLGQGLEFLIYFQGNSAPDKSGLPSDRFSAERTGGSVSTLTIQRTQQEDSAVYLCASSSQPGQSEAFFGQGTRLTVV.

The V gene is TRBV7-9, the J gene TRBJ2-7; 8 positions agree with TRBD2. Germline V gene sequence: CDR1 SEHNR, CDR2 FQNEAQ (reference sequence). The CDR3 covers 16 residues. Trimming cost V 5 bases and J 3 bases; bases outside gene matches: 12. Written as DNA, the CDR3 is TGTGCCAGCAGCCTTTCGGGGGAGCGGGAGATCTACGAGCAGTACTTC. The encoded protein is CASSLSGEREIYEQYF.

The V gene is TRBV6-5, the J gene TRBJ1-1; 7 bases line up with TRBD1. The CDR3 consists of 14 residues. CDR1 MNHEY and CDR2 SVGAGI come from the germline V gene. With V trimmed by 6 bases and J by 3 bases, 7 bases remained unmatched. DNA for the CDR3: TGTGCCAGCAGCCTCGACAGGGCCGACACTGAAGCTTTCTTT. Its translation: CASSLDRADTEAFF.